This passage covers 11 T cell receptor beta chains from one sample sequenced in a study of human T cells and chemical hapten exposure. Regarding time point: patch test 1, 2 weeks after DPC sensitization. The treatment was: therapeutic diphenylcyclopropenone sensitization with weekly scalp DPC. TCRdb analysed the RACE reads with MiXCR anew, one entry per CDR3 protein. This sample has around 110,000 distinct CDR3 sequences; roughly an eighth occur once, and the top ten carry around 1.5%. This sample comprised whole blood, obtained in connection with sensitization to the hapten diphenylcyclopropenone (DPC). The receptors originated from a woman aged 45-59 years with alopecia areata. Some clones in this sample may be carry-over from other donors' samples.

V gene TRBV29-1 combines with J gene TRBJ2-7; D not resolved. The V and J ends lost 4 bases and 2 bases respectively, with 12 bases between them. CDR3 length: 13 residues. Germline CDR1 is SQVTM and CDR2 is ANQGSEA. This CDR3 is CSVGRVETYEQYF. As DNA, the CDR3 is TGCAGCGTTGGTAGGGTCGAAACCTACGAGCAGTACTTC.

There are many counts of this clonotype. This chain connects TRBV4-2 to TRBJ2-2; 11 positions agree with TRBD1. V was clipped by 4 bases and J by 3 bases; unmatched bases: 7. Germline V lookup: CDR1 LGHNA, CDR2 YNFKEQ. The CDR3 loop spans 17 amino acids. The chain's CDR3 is CASSPQGQGVYTGELFF. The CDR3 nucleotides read TGTGCCAGCAGCCCCCAGGGACAGGGGGTTTACACCGGGGAGCTGTTTTTT.

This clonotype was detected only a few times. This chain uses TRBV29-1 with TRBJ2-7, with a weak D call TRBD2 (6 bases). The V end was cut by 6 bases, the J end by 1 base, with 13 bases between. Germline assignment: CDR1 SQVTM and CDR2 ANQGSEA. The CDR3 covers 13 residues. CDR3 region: CSVLLAPSYEQYF. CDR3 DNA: TGCAGCGTCCTCCTAGCGCCTTCCTACGAGCAGTACTTC.

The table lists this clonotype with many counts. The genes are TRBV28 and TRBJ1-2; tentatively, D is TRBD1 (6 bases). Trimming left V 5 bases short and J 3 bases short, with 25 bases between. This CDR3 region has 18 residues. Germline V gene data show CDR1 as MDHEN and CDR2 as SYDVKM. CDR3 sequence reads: CASSPRPGTSRGYYGYTF. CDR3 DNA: TGTGCCAGCAGTCCGAGACCCGGGACATCCCGGGGATACTATGGCTACACCTTC.

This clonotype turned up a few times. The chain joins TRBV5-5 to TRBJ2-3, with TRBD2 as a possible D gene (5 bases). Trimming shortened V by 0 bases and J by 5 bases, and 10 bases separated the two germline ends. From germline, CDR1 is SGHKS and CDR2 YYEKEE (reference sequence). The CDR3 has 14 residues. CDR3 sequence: CASSLGLAEDTQYF. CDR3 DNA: TGTGCCAGCAGCTTGGGGCTAGCAGAAGATACGCAGTATTTT.

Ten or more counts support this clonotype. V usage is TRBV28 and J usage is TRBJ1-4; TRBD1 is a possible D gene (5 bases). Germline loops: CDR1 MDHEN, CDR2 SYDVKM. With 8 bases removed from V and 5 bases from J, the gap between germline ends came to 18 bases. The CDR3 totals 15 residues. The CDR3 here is CASAMGGAKNEKLFF. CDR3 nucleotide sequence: TGTGCCAGCGCAATGGGTGGGGCGAAAAATGAAAAACTGTTTTTT. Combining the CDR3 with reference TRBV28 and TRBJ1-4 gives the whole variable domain DVKVTQSSRYLVKRTGEKVFLECVQDMDHENMFWYRQDPGLGLRLIYFSYDVKMKEKGDIPEGYSVSREKKERFSLILESASTNQTSMYLCASAMGGAKNEKLFFGSGTQLSVL.

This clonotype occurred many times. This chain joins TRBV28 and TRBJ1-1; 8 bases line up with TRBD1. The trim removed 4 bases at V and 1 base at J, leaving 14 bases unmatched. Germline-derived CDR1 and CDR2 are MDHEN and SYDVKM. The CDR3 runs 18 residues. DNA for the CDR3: TGTGCCAGCAGTTCCCCCATCAGACAGGGGACCTGGAACACTGAAGCTTTCTTT. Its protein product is CASSSPIRQGTWNTEAFF.

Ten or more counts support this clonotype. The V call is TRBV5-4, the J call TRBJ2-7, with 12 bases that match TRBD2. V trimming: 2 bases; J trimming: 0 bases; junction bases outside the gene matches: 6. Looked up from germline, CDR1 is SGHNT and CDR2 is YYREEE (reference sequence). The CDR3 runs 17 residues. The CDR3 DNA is TGTGCCAGCAGCTTAGGACTAGCGGGGCTGAGCTCCTACGAGCAGTACTTC. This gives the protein CASSLGLAGLSSYEQYF. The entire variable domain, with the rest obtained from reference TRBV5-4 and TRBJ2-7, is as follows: ETGVTQSPTHLIKTRGQQVTLRCSSQSGHNTVSWYQQALGQGPQFIFQYYREEENGRGNFPPRFSGLQFPNYSSELNVNALELDDSALYLCASSLGLAGLSSYEQYFGPGTRLTVT.

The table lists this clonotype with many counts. The CDR3 DNA sequence: TGTGCCACCGCGGACAGGGTTGAGCAGTTCTTC. Protein sequence: CATADRVEQFF. J is TRBJ2-1 and V is TRBV24-1, with 8 bases aligning to TRBD1. CDR3 size: 11 residues. Unmatched junction bases numbered 3, after V lost 9 bases and J lost 9 bases. Germline assignment: CDR1 KGHDR and CDR2 SFDVKD.

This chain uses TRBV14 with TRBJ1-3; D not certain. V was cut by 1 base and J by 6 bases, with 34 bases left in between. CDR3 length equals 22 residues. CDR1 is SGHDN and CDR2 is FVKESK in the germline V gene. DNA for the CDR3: TGTGCCAGCAGCCAAGGGCCGACACAAACCGGTTTTAAGAGTTTGTCCACAAACACCATATATTTT. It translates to CASSQGPTQTGFKSLSTNTIYF.

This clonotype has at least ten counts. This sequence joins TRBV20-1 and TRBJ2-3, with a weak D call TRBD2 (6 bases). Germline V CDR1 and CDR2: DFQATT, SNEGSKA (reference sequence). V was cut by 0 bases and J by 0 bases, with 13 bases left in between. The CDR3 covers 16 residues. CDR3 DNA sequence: TGCAGTGCTAGAGACGGGAGCCGTGCTAGCACAGATACGCAGTATTTT. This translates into CSARDGSRASTDTQYF.